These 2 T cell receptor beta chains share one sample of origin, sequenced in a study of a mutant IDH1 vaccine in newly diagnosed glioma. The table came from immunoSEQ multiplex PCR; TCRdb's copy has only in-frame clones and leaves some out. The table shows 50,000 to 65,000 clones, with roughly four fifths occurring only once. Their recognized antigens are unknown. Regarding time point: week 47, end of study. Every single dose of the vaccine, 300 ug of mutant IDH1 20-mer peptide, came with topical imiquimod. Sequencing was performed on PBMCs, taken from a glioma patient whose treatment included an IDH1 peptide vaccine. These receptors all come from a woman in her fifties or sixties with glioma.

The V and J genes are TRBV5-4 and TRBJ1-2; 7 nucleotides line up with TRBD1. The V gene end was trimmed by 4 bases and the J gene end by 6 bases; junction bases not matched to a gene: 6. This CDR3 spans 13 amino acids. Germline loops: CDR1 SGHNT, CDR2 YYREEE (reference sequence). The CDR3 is CASSIQGLDGYTF. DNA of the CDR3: TGTGCCAGCAGCATACAGGGGCTCGATGGCTACACCTTC.

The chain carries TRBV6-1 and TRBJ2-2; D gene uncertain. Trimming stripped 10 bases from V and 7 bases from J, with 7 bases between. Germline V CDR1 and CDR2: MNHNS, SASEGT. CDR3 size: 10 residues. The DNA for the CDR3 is TGTGCCATCTCCTTCGGGGAGCTGTTTTTT. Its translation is CAISFGELFF.